The source of this TCR beta chain is a study of yellow fever vaccine responses in identical twins. The CDR3 is 15 residues long. V was pared by 5 bases and J by 0 bases, with 13 bases between. Per the germline V gene, CDR1 is SGHVS and CDR2 is FNYEAQ. Details on this clonotype: Antigen: not known.

Points from the study as a whole: Reports say the vaccine T cell response in twins looked partly convergent and partly personalized.

TCRdb re-called the RT-PCR reads through MiXCR, storing one row per CDR3 protein. The sample carries approximately 20,000 distinct CDR3 sequences, about two thirds recorded once. Material: T cells from blood (PBMCs), unsorted or a sorted subset (not recorded which), obtained before or after yellow fever vaccination (not recorded which). The J gene is TRBJ2-5, the V gene TRBV7-6; D uncertain. This sequence originates from a woman aged 18-30 years who received the yellow fever vaccine. DNA of the CDR3: TGTGCCAGCAGCCTGGCAATGACGTACCAAGAGACCCAGTACTTC. Amino acids: CASSLAMTYQETQYF.